These T cell receptor beta chains were read from a single sample in a study of blood T cells in healthy people across ages. TCRdb re-derived calls from the 5' RACE reads in MiXCR, one entry per CDR3 protein. The table includes about 2 million distinct CDR3 sequences, around 50% detected once. The material sequenced was blood. The receptors shown here come from a woman aged 40 to 50 in good health. Both conserved end residues are part of each CDR3. The D gene is left open where the match is weak. Size values are once, few and many counts, or a class for expanded clones, and some rows have none.

V: TRBV10-3
D: -
J: TRBJ2-7
size: -
CDR3: CAISESRGDYEQYF
DNA: TGTGCCATCAGTGAGTCGAGAGGGGACTACGAGCAGTACTTC

V: TRBV5-1
D: TRBD1
J: TRBJ2-3
size: few
CDR3: CASSWQTGGGSTDTQYF
DNA: TGCGCCAGCAGCTGGCAAACAGGGGGCGGCAGCACAGATACGCAGTATTTT

V: TRBV27
D: TRBD2
J: TRBJ2-3
size: -
CDR3: CASSSPRAGGRDTQYF
DNA: TGTGCCAGCAGTTCTCCCCGCGCGGGGGGGCGTGATACGCAGTATTTT

V: TRBV29-1
D: -
J: TRBJ2-3
size: -
CDR3: CSGFSDTQYF
DNA: TGCAGCGGGTTTTCAGATACGCAGTATTTT

V: TRBV14
D: -
J: TRBJ2-1
size: -
CDR3: CASSQDLDPHNEQFF
DNA: TGTGCCAGCAGCCAAGATCTAGACCCTCACAATGAGCAGTTCTTC

V: TRBV6-5
D: -
J: TRBJ2-6
size: -
CDR3: CASRPTFSGANVLTF
DNA: TGTGCCAGCAGACCGACATTCTCTGGGGCCAACGTCCTGACTTTC

V: TRBV6-5
D: TRBD1
J: TRBJ2-7
size: -
CDR3: CASSYSLTGETYEQYF
DNA: TGTGCCAGCAGTTATAGCCTGACAGGGGAAACCTACGAGCAGTACTTC

V: TRBV29-1
D: TRBD1
J: TRBJ1-1
size: -
CDR3: CSVSHRDRVAFF
DNA: TGCAGCGTTTCTCACCGGGACAGGGTAGCTTTCTTT

V: TRBV6-2/TRBV6-3
D: -
J: TRBJ2-5
size: few
CDR3: CASGGRQETQYF
DNA: TGTGCCAGCGGGGGCCGCCAAGAGACCCAGTACTTC

V: TRBV29-1
D: -
J: TRBJ2-7
size: few
CDR3: CSVEEQGILYEQYF
DNA: TGCAGCGTTGAAGAACAGGGCATTCTCTACGAGCAGTACTTC

V: TRBV6-6
D: -
J: TRBJ2-3
size: once
CDR3: CASTSEDPSTDTQYF
DNA: TGTGCCAGCACCTCAGAAGATCCTAGCACAGATACGCAGTATTTT

V: TRBV29-1
D: TRBD2
J: TRBJ2-3
size: -
CDR3: CGVERVVAGGLGTQYF
DNA: TGCGGCGTTGAGCGTGTAGTCGCGGGGGGGCTTGGTACGCAGTATTTT

V: TRBV20-1
D: -
J: TRBJ1-2
size: -
CDR3: CSADQTEHAYGYTF
DNA: TGCAGTGCAGATCAGACGGAACACGCGTATGGCTACACCTTC

V: TRBV2
D: TRBD2
J: TRBJ2-4
size: few
CDR3: CAAGGKNIQYF
DNA: TGTGCCGCGGGGGGGAAAAACATTCAGTACTTC

V: TRBV20-1
D: -
J: TRBJ1-5
size: -
CDR3: CSARVVSDQPQHF
DNA: TGCAGTGCTAGAGTAGTCAGTGATCAGCCCCAGCATTTT

V: TRBV6-2/TRBV6-3
D: -
J: TRBJ2-1
size: -
CDR3: CASGSETVINEQFF
DNA: TGTGCCAGCGGCTCCGAGACAGTAATCAATGAGCAGTTCTTC

V: TRBV28
D: TRBD2
J: TRBJ2-5
size: -
CDR3: CASKTSGGQETQYF
DNA: TGTGCCAGCAAGACTAGCGGGGGACAAGAGACCCAGTACTTC

V: TRBV12-3/TRBV12-4
D: TRBD2
J: TRBJ2-5
size: -
CDR3: CASSGALASQETQYF
DNA: TGTGCCAGCAGTGGGGCACTAGCGTCCCAAGAGACCCAGTACTTC

V: TRBV9
D: TRBD2
J: TRBJ2-1
size: -
CDR3: CASSVGGEGTYNEQFF
DNA: TGTGCCAGCAGCGTGGGGGGGGAGGGAACCTACAATGAGCAGTTCTTC

V: TRBV12-3/TRBV12-4
D: -
J: TRBJ1-2
size: -
CDR3: CASSGDGPGGYTF
DNA: TGTGCCAGCAGTGGGGACGGCCCTGGGGGCTACACCTTC

V: TRBV6-5
D: -
J: TRBJ2-5
size: few
CDR3: CASSYELGPTETQYF
DNA: TGTGCCAGCAGTTATGAGTTAGGCCCGACCGAGACCCAGTACTTC

V: TRBV20-1
D: -
J: TRBJ2-4
size: -
CDR3: CSARAGGLGAKNIQYF
DNA: TGCAGTGCTAGAGCTGGGGGTCTGGGAGCCAAAAACATTCAGTACTTC

V: TRBV7-2
D: TRBD1
J: TRBJ1-2
size: few
CDR3: CASSFLKGQGQHGYTF
DNA: TGTGCCAGCAGCTTCTTAAAAGGACAGGGGCAACATGGCTACACCTTC

V: TRBV6-2/TRBV6-3
D: TRBD2
J: TRBJ2-3
size: -
CDR3: CASSPGLRSTDTQYF
DNA: TGTGCCAGCAGTCCGGGACTAAGGAGCACAGATACGCAGTATTTT

V: TRBV6-2/TRBV6-3
D: TRBD1
J: TRBJ1-6
size: -
CDR3: CASSFGQGVGSPLHF
DNA: TGCGCCAGCAGCTTCGGACAGGGGGTTGGATCACCCCTCCACTTT

V: TRBV6-5
D: TRBD2
J: TRBJ2-1
size: -
CDR3: CASSYLVVAGAYNEQFF
DNA: TGTGCCAGCAGTTACTTGGTAGTAGCGGGGGCATACAATGAGCAGTTCTTC

V: TRBV9
D: -
J: TRBJ1-2
size: few
CDR3: CASSVGAIGYTF
DNA: TGTGCCAGCAGCGTAGGTGCTATCGGCTACACCTTC

V: TRBV6-2/TRBV6-3
D: -
J: TRBJ2-1
size: -
CDR3: CASSYQGTGMVRLSYNEQFF
DNA: TGTGCCAGCAGTTATCAGGGGACGGGGATGGTTCGGTTGTCCTACAATGAGCAGTTCTTC

V: TRBV28
D: TRBD1
J: TRBJ2-7
size: -
CDR3: CASSLLQGASSYEQYF
DNA: TGTGCCAGCAGTTTGTTACAGGGGGCCTCTTCCTACGAGCAGTACTTC

V: TRBV28
D: TRBD2
J: TRBJ2-7
size: few
CDR3: CASSLEPTSGGDYEQYF
DNA: TGTGCCAGCAGTTTAGAACCCACTAGCGGGGGGGATTACGAGCAGTACTTC

V: TRBV28
D: TRBD2
J: TRBJ2-7
size: few
CDR3: CASSSNSGTSGGLFPYEQYF
DNA: TGTGCCAGCAGTAGTAACTCCGGGACTAGCGGGGGCCTTTTCCCCTACGAGCAGTACTTC

V: TRBV2
D: TRBD2
J: TRBJ2-3
size: -
CDR3: CASRREPSGITDTQYF
DNA: TGTGCCAGCAGGCGGGAACCTAGCGGGATCACAGATACGCAGTATTTT

V: TRBV27
D: TRBD1
J: TRBJ2-3
size: few
CDR3: CASSILSGTGGTDTQYF
DNA: TGTGCCAGCAGTATACTTTCCGGGACAGGGGGGACAGATACGCAGTATTTT

V: TRBV29-1
D: -
J: TRBJ2-5
size: -
CDR3: CSASPAGVDETQYF
DNA: TGCAGCGCATCCCCCGCAGGGGTGGACGAGACCCAGTACTTC

V: TRBV3-1
D: TRBD2
J: TRBJ2-5
size: few
CDR3: CASLMWRGVQETQYF
DNA: TGTGCCAGCTTGATGTGGCGGGGGGTTCAAGAGACCCAGTACTTC

V: TRBV6-2/TRBV6-3
D: -
J: TRBJ2-5
size: -
CDR3: CASSYEVVQGGQETQYF
DNA: TGTGCCAGCAGTTACGAGGTTGTCCAGGGGGGCCAGGAGACCCAGTACTTC

V: TRBV7-2
D: TRBD2
J: TRBJ2-3
size: -
CDR3: CASSLERGLAGGLQLSTDTQYF
DNA: TGTGCCAGCAGCTTAGAACGGGGACTAGCGGGGGGGCTCCAGTTAAGCACAGATACGCAGTATTTT

V: TRBV6-5
D: -
J: TRBJ1-2
size: -
CDR3: CASRGVKVTNYGYTF
DNA: TGTGCCAGCAGGGGCGTTAAAGTAACTAACTATGGCTACACCTTC

V: TRBV14
D: -
J: TRBJ2-7
size: -
CDR3: CASSQDGGQPFYNEQYF
DNA: TGTGCCAGCAGCCAAGATGGTGGACAACCCTTCTACAATGAGCAGTACTTC

V: TRBV7-9
D: -
J: TRBJ1-1
size: -
CDR3: CASSLGDRLTEAFF
DNA: TGTGCCAGCAGCCTAGGGGATAGGCTCACTGAAGCTTTCTTT

V: TRBV7-2
D: -
J: TRBJ1-2
size: few
CDR3: CASSLGAQRTRGGYTF
DNA: TGTGCCAGCAGCTTAGGGGCACAGAGGACCAGAGGAGGCTACACCTTC

V: TRBV29-1
D: -
J: TRBJ2-5
size: -
CDR3: CSVARDLQETQYF
DNA: TGCAGCGTTGCTCGGGACTTACAAGAGACCCAGTACTTC

V: TRBV6-6
D: TRBD1
J: TRBJ1-6
size: -
CDR3: CASSRQGKDSPLHF
DNA: TGTGCCAGCAGCCGACAGGGGAAGGATTCACCCCTCCACTTT

V: TRBV20-1
D: TRBD1
J: TRBJ1-2
size: -
CDR3: CSARDSGGGYTF
DNA: TGCAGTGCTAGAGACTCAGGGGGTGGCTACACCTTC